This T cell receptor (beta chain) was documented in a study of cytomegalovirus exposure and HLA in healthy donors. The PCR used 60 Vbeta and 13 Jbeta primers. Only in-frame clones appear in the TCRdb table, and some are missing; sequencing was by immunoSEQ multiplex PCR. The sample lists 90,000 to 150,000 clones; about 72% were seen once. The CDR3 has 15 amino acids. V was pared by 1 base and J by 1 base, with 10 bases between. Germline CDR1 is SGHTA and CDR2 is FQGNSA. The chain employs TRBV7-2 and TRBJ1-2; tentative D call: TRBD1 (6 bases). The TCR comes from a man aged 45-65 years in good health and CMV-seropositive. Sequenced input: PBMCs. CDR3 region: CASSLGRTVNYGYTF. CDR3 DNA sequence: TGTGCCAGCAGCTTAGGGCGGACAGTTAACTATGGCTACACCTTC.